These T cell receptor beta chains were read from a single sample in a study of blood T cell repertoires in COVID-19. Produced via immunoSEQ multiplex PCR; TCRdb's table is partial and in-frame only. The sample includes 280,000 or so clones, 70% to 90% of them seen just once. Sequenced input: peripheral blood. Receptors originate from a woman in her fifties or sixties with acute or convalescent COVID-19. The CDR3 runs from the conserved cysteine through the conserved F or W. Each record gives: clone size, J gene, V gene, D gene, CDR3 protein, CDR3 DNA. A D gene is named only where the DNA matches it firmly. Size is stated for part of the rows, as once, few or many counts, or as a class when the clone is expanded.

>few|TRBJ1-5|TRBV28|.
CASSSAGGGQPQHF
TGTGCCAGCAGCTCCGCGGGGGGTGGCCAGCCCCAGCATTTT
>.|TRBJ2-1|TRBV2|TRBD2
CASSEPGLAGGRYNEQFF
TGTGCCAGCAGTGAACCGGGACTAGCGGGGGGGCGGTACAATGAGCAGTTCTTC
>.|TRBJ2-7|TRBV4-1|.
CASSPTPFEQYF
TGCGCCAGCAGCCCTACTCCTTTCGAGCAGTACTTC
>few|TRBJ2-1|TRBV27|TRBD2
CASSLWASGRSNEQFF
TGTGCCAGCAGTTTATGGGCTAGCGGGAGGTCGAATGAGCAGTTCTTC
>.|TRBJ2-1|TRBV29-1|.
CSVEDAASYRNEQFF
TGCAGCGTTGAAGATGCGGCTAGCTACCGGAATGAGCAGTTCTTC
>.|TRBJ2-2|TRBV19|TRBD1
CASSIGQGELFF
TGTGCCAGTAGTATAGGACAGGGCGAGCTGTTTTTT
>.|TRBJ1-5|TRBV2|TRBD1
CASRSQGVSNQPQHF
TGTGCCAGCAGATCCCAGGGGGTTAGCAATCAGCCCCAGCATTTT
>.|TRBJ1-1|TRBV7-9|TRBD1
CASTQTPGTVNTEAFF
TGTGCCAGCACCCAAACCCCGGGGACAGTGAACACTGAAGCTTTCTTT
>once|TRBJ1-3|TRBV7-2|TRBD1
CASSLGGQGAGNTIYF
TGTGCCAGCAGCTTAGGAGGACAGGGGGCTGGAAACACCATATATTTT
>.|TRBJ1-2|TRBV28|TRBD1
CASSLTGKHGYTF
TGTGCCAGCAGTTTGACAGGGAAACATGGCTACACCTTC
>.|TRBJ2-1|TRBV9|TRBD2
CASSAGLAELYNEQFF
TGTGCCAGCAGCGCCGGACTAGCGGAACTCTACAATGAGCAGTTCTTC
>once|TRBJ2-3|TRBV19|.
CASSSRVRTDTQYF
TGTGCCAGTAGTAGCAGGGTAAGGACAGATACGCAGTATTTT
>.|TRBJ1-5|TRBV5-4|.
CASSLAGRVVGNQPQHF
TGTGCCAGCAGCTTGGCCGGGAGGGTAGTCGGCAATCAGCCCCAGCATTTT
>.|TRBJ2-2|TRBV3-1/TRBV3-2|TRBD2
CASSFTSGGTGELFF
TGTGCCAGCAGCTTCACTAGCGGGGGGACCGGGGAGCTGTTTTTT
>once|TRBJ1-1|TRBV11-2|.
CASTLHLGGTEAFF
TGTGCCAGCACCCTCCACCTGGGGGGCACTGAAGCTTTCTTT
>.|TRBJ1-1|TRBV6-5|.
CASSPSGFRTEAFF
TGTGCCAGCAGCCCCTCGGGGTTTAGGACTGAAGCTTTCTTT
>.|TRBJ2-2|TRBV7-2|.
CASSSRDFLGGLFF
TGTGCCAGCAGCTCCCGCGACTTCTTGGGAGGGCTGTTTTTT
>.|TRBJ2-3|TRBV24-1|TRBD2
CATRGAGGPDTQYF
TGTGCCACCAGAGGAGCGGGGGGGCCGGATACGCAGTATTTT
>once|TRBJ1-1|TRBV9|TRBD1
CASSVEGQGSTEAFF
TGTGCCAGCAGCGTAGAAGGACAGGGATCCACTGAAGCTTTCTTT
>once|TRBJ1-2|TRBV5-4|TRBD1
CASSWIDREDGYTF
TGTGCCAGCAGCTGGATAGACAGGGAGGATGGCTACACCTTC
>.|TRBJ1-5|TRBV7-9|.
CASRSTTGGGDNQPQHF
TGTGCCAGCAGATCAACTACCGGGGGAGGAGACAATCAGCCCCAGCATTTT
>.|TRBJ1-2|TRBV18|.
CASSPLGAGENYGYTF
TGTGCCAGCTCACCACTTGGGGCGGGGGAGAACTATGGCTACACCTTC
>.|TRBJ1-6|TRBV14|TRBD1
CASSLTGDSPLHF
TGTGCCAGCAGCCTTACAGGGGATTCACCCCTCCACTTT
>.|TRBJ2-7|TRBV5-1|.
CASSLAADEQYF
TGCGCCAGCAGCTTGGCCGCGGACGAGCAGTACTTC
>.|TRBJ1-5|TRBV5-4|.
CASSSPGQPQHF
TGTGCCAGCAGCTCCCCAGGTCAGCCCCAGCATTTT